This T cell receptor (beta chain) was found in a study of blood T cell repertoires in COVID-19. Deletions cut 3 bases from V and 4 bases from J, with 9 bases between. The CDR3 sequence is 13 residues long. The sample holds a few counts of this clone. The repertoire was sequenced with immunoSEQ multiplex PCR; TCRdb's copy has only in-frame clones and lacks some. The sample contains a few hundred thousand clones, around 83% of which appear only once. Sequencing was performed on PBMCs or T cells enriched from blood (not recorded which). The chain carries TRBV12-3 or TRBV12-4 and TRBJ1-1; a possible D gene is TRBD1 (6 bases). The source of this sequence is a woman aged 45-60 years who had been exposed to COVID-19. The CDR3 DNA reads TGTGCCAGCAGTTTTAGCAGGGGCACTGAAGCTTTCTTT. Encoded protein: CASSFSRGTEAFF.